Listed below are T cell receptor beta chains from one sample, sequenced in a study of beta chain features in type 1 diabetes. Libraries were prepared by immunoSEQ multiplex PCR; TCRdb keeps only in-frame clonotypes and omits some of them. The data contain about 290,000 clones, roughly 8% of them singletons. The sequencing sample was made of central memory CD4+ T cells from blood. These receptors all come from a woman aged 18-30 years in good health. Both conserved end residues are part of each CDR3. D genes are given only for firm matches. Expanded clones are given a class, and other clones once, few, many or no size at all.

>TRBV18|few|TRBJ2-5|.
CATARAIGETQYF
TGTGCCACCGCTCGAGCCATCGGGGAGACCCAGTACTTC
>TRBV7-9|few|TRBJ1-2|TRBD1
CASSPGQGWGYGYTF
TGTGCCAGCAGCCCGGGACAGGGGTGGGGCTATGGCTACACCTTC
>TRBV7-9|medium-sized|TRBJ2-6|.
CASSSLGWLSGANVLTF
TGTGCCAGCAGCTCTCTGGGGTGGTTGTCTGGGGCCAACGTCCTGACTTTC
>TRBV2|.|TRBJ2-1|.
CASTGSDEQFF
TGTGCCAGCACTGGGAGCGATGAGCAGTTCTTC
>TRBV29-1|.|TRBJ1-2|TRBD1
CSVEGDRSLGYGYTF
TGCAGCGTTGAGGGGGACAGGTCTCTGGGCTATGGCTACACCTTC
>TRBV11-1|.|TRBJ2-3|TRBD1
CASSLNRGRGGDTQYF
TGTGCCAGCAGCTTGAACAGGGGCCGCGGTGGAGATACGCAGTATTTT
>TRBV14|.|TRBJ2-1|.
CASSPLANNNEQFF
TGTGCCAGCAGCCCTCTTGCGAACAACAATGAGCAGTTCTTC
>TRBV28|few|TRBJ1-5|.
CASSYRAPYNQPQHF
TGTGCCAGCAGTTATAGGGCCCCCTATAATCAGCCCCAGCATTTT
>TRBV27|.|TRBJ2-1|TRBD2
CASGTGLAGNEQFF
TGTGCCAGCGGAACGGGACTAGCGGGGAATGAGCAGTTCTTC
>TRBV20-1|.|TRBJ1-1|.
CSASVGAPAFF
TGCAGTGCTAGTGTAGGGGCCCCAGCTTTCTTT
>TRBV5-4|few|TRBJ1-2|TRBD1
CASSKGTGVLDGYTF
TGTGCCAGCAGCAAGGGGACAGGGGTATTGGATGGCTACACCTTC
>TRBV11-2|.|TRBJ2-5|TRBD1
CASSLVAGGGKTQYF
TGTGCCAGCAGCTTAGTGGCAGGGGGCGGGAAGACCCAGTACTTC
>TRBV6-1|few|TRBJ1-1|TRBD1
CASSRKGQGGDEAFF
TGTGCCAGCAGCCGAAAGGGCCAGGGGGGTGACGAAGCTTTCTTT
>TRBV7-9|few|TRBJ2-1|.
CASTLGESYNEQFF
TGTGCCAGCACCCTAGGGGAGTCCTACAATGAGCAGTTCTTC
>TRBV4-1|few|TRBJ2-7|.
CASSLSQVLSYEQYF
TGCGCCAGCAGCCTCTCACAGGTTCTCTCCTACGAGCAGTACTTC
>TRBV7-9|.|TRBJ2-2|.
CASSSTVTGELFF
TGTGCCAGCAGCTCTACAGTCACCGGGGAGCTGTTTTTT
>TRBV7-3|few|TRBJ2-5|.
CASSLNGLRETQYF
TGTGCCAGCAGCTTAAATGGCTTACGAGAGACCCAGTACTTC
>TRBV5-1|many|TRBJ2-3|TRBD2
CASSSGGVRDTQYF
TGCGCCAGCAGTTCTGGGGGGGTCAGAGATACGCAGTATTTT
>TRBV4-3|.|TRBJ1-6|.
CASSQEVGWIGNSPLHF
TGCGCCAGCAGCCAAGAAGTAGGATGGATCGGAAATTCACCCCTCCACTTT
>TRBV27|few|TRBJ1-5|.
CASSPMGQGTARHF
TGTGCCAGCAGTCCTATGGGGCAGGGGACCGCGCGGCATTTT
>TRBV19|many|TRBJ2-5|.
CASSINGQETQYF
TGTGCCAGTAGTATTAACGGACAAGAGACCCAGTACTTC
>TRBV7-9|many|TRBJ2-1|TRBD1
CASSPAGGPYNEQFF
TGTGCCAGCAGCCCAGCAGGGGGCCCCTACAATGAGCAGTTCTTC
>TRBV7-7|.|TRBJ2-3|.
CASSLYSGRTDTQYF
TGTGCTAGCAGCTTATATAGCGGTCGCACAGATACGCAGTATTTT
>TRBV11-1|few|TRBJ2-2|.
CASSLAGWQANTGELFF
TGTGCCAGCAGCTTAGCAGGGTGGCAGGCGAACACCGGGGAGCTGTTTTTT
>TRBV10-3|.|TRBJ2-1|TRBD1
CASSYRGLSYNEQFF
TGTGCCAGCAGTTACAGGGGGCTCTCCTACAATGAGCAGTTCTTC
>TRBV2|many|TRBJ2-3|.
CASRSPSWAGTDTQYF
TGTGCCAGCAGGTCCCCCTCCTGGGCGGGAACAGATACGCAGTATTTT
>TRBV5-1|.|TRBJ2-5|.
CASSPQGSDGETQYF
TGCGCCAGCAGCCCCCAAGGCAGTGATGGGGAGACCCAGTACTTC
>TRBV5-6|few|TRBJ1-2|.
CASSLGAGSLGYTF
TGTGCCAGCAGCTTGGGTGCGGGGTCACTTGGCTACACCTTC
>TRBV9|.|TRBJ1-6|.
CASSGEMFNSPLHF
TGTGCCAGCAGCGGAGAGATGTTTAATTCACCCCTCCACTTT
>TRBV5-4|many|TRBJ2-5|TRBD1
CASSWGTVKETQYF
TGTGCCAGCAGCTGGGGGACAGTTAAAGAGACCCAGTACTTC
>TRBV13|.|TRBJ2-2|TRBD2
CASSLAGRSTGELFF
TGTGCCAGCAGCTTAGCCGGGAGGAGCACCGGGGAGCTGTTTTTT
>TRBV9|few|TRBJ2-3|TRBD2
CASSVRGGQTDTQYF
TGTGCCAGCAGCGTTCGGGGGGGCCAGACAGATACGCAGTATTTT
>TRBV2|many|TRBJ1-4|TRBD1
CASSASGTGDEKLFF
TGTGCCAGCAGTGCGTCCGGGACAGGGGATGAAAAACTGTTTTTT
>TRBV4-2|few|TRBJ1-6|.
CASSPGRSGNNSPLHF
TGTGCCAGCAGCCCCGGAAGGTCGGGAAATAATTCACCCCTCCACTTT
>TRBV7-2|few|TRBJ2-1|.
CASTKDLSGNEQFF
TGTGCCAGCACCAAGGACCTCTCGGGCAATGAGCAGTTCTTC
>TRBV6-1|.|TRBJ2-3|TRBD1
CASTTTGGWTDTQYF
TGTGCCAGCACTACGACAGGGGGCTGGACAGATACGCAGTATTTT
>TRBV9|.|TRBJ2-1|.
CASSEQGPEQFF
TGTGCCAGCAGCGAGCAGGGACCTGAGCAGTTCTTC
>TRBV7-2|few|TRBJ2-1|TRBD2
CASSLGRSGRGVYEQFF
TGTGCCAGCAGCTTAGGTCGTAGCGGGAGGGGTGTGTATGAGCAGTTCTTC
>TRBV7-2|few|TRBJ2-7|.
CASSFLGLSYEQYF
TGTGCCAGCAGCTTCCTGGGGCTCTCCTACGAGCAGTACTTC
>TRBV5-1|few|TRBJ2-6|TRBD1
CASSAGTGGPKPSGANVLTF
TGCGCCAGCAGCGCGGGGACAGGGGGGCCTAAACCCTCTGGGGCCAACGTCCTGACTTTC
>TRBV5-6|.|TRBJ2-7|TRBD1
CASRTTGGTAYEQYF
TGTGCCAGCAGAACTACAGGGGGCACCGCCTACGAGCAGTACTTC
>TRBV20-1|.|TRBJ2-5|.
CSAWGEETQYF
TGCAGTGCATGGGGGGAAGAGACCCAGTACTTC
>TRBV9|many|TRBJ2-1|.
CASSQQGLLSYNEQFF
TGTGCCAGCAGCCAACAGGGCCTACTTTCCTACAATGAGCAGTTCTTC
>TRBV30|.|TRBJ1-5|.
CAWSPQGNQPQHF
TGTGCCTGGAGTCCCCAGGGAAATCAGCCCCAGCATTTT
>TRBV5-4|few|TRBJ2-3|.
CASSFPFGRSTDTQYF
TGTGCCAGCAGCTTCCCCTTCGGTCGGAGCACAGATACGCAGTATTTT
>TRBV7-6|.|TRBJ2-1|.
CASSSTGTGVGEQFF
TGTGCCAGCAGCTCTACCGGGACCGGGGTCGGGGAGCAGTTCTTC
>TRBV18|.|TRBJ2-1|.
CASSPPRHFVNEQFF
TGTGCCAGCTCACCTCCGCGCCACTTTGTCAATGAGCAGTTCTTC
>TRBV7-9|few|TRBJ2-1|TRBD2
CASSHSGLAGGTSYNEQFF
TGTGCCAGCAGCCACTCGGGACTAGCGGGGGGAACGTCCTACAATGAGCAGTTCTTC